A single sample gave rise to the 21 T cell receptor beta chains below, sequenced in a study of cytomegalovirus exposure and HLA in healthy donors. PCR primers comprised 60 Vbeta and 13 Jbeta primers. Assay used: immunoSEQ multiplex PCR; TCRdb lists only in-frame clones, some missing. Seen here are fewer than 250,000 clones, approximately 68% observed once, and the top ten hold 1.8%. The sequenced sample consisted of PBMCs. The receptors here all came from a woman in her 30s in good health and CMV-seronegative.

The rearrangement uses TRBV6-5 and TRBJ1-2, with D perhaps matching TRBD1 (6 bases). The germline V gene has CDR1 MNHEY and CDR2 SVGAGI. The CDR3 has 14 residues. Trimming took off 5 bases at V and 4 bases at J, with 14 bases between the two ends. For the CDR3, the DNA is TGTGCCAGCAGTCCTGGACAGACTGCCTATGGCTACACCTTC. This gives the protein CASSPGQTAYGYTF.

This chain links TRBV19 with TRBJ2-7; 11 bases agree with TRBD2. The CDR3 length is 15 residues. V was pared by 5 bases and J by 3 bases, with 6 bases of the junction left unmatched. Germline V lookup: CDR1 LNHDA, CDR2 SQIVND (reference sequence). CDR3 DNA sequence: TGTGCCAGTAGTCCCCGACTAGCGGGGAGCTACGAGCAGTACTTC. Translation gives CASSPRLAGSYEQYF.

In its sample, this clone was seen once. The chain links TRBV28 to TRBJ2-6; a possible D gene is TRBD2 (6 bases). V dropped 2 bases and J dropped 0 bases, with 17 bases sitting between them. CDR3 length: 19 residues. Looked up from germline, CDR1 is MDHEN and CDR2 is SYDVKM. The CDR3 loop reads CASSLDSLAVNSGANVLTF. The CDR3 DNA is TGTGCCAGCAGTTTAGACTCTTTAGCGGTGAACTCTGGGGCCAACGTCCTGACTTTC.

The V gene is TRBV30, the J gene TRBJ2-7, with 8 positions matching TRBD1. Germline lookup yields CDR1 GTSNPN and CDR2 SVGIG (reference sequence). CDR3 size: 13 residues. J lost 5 bases, V lost 3 bases, and 6 bases had no gene match. The CDR3 nucleotides read TGTGCCTGGAGGTCGGACAGGGACCACGAGCAGTACTTC. Its protein product is CAWRSDRDHEQYF.

The chain is built from TRBV19 and TRBJ2-1; TRBD2 aligns across 8 bases. V shed 6 bases, J shed 2 bases, and the junction held 3 bases outside the gene matches. This CDR3 is built from 14 residues. Germline CDR1 and CDR2: LNHDA and SQIVND (reference sequence). The CDR3 protein is CASRDSGTYNEQFF. As DNA, the CDR3 is TGTGCCAGTAGAGATAGCGGGACCTACAATGAGCAGTTCTTC.

CDR3 in DNA: TGTGCCAGCAGTCTACCCGGGACAGTCTATGGCTACACCTTC. Its translation: CASSLPGTVYGYTF. The chain combines TRBV25-1 with TRBJ1-2; 7 bases agree with TRBD1. CDR3 length: 14 amino acids. Germline CDR1 is MGHDK and CDR2 is SYGVNS. V lost 5 bases to trimming and J lost 4 bases; unmatched junction nucleotides: 7.

This chain connects TRBV7-9 to TRBJ1-2; the match to TRBD1 covers 10 bases. Germline CDR1 is SEHNR and CDR2 is FQNEAQ (reference sequence). Trimming at V came to 5 bases and at J to 4 bases, leaving 7 bases not matched to a gene. This CDR3 contains 15 residues. This CDR3 reads CASSQRQGAGYGYTF. CDR3 nucleotide sequence: TGTGCCAGCAGCCAAAGACAGGGGGCCGGCTATGGCTACACCTTC. The whole variable domain, filled in from reference TRBV7-9 and TRBJ1-2, reads DTGVSQNPRHKITKRGQNVTFRCDPISEHNRLYWYRQTLGQGPEFLTYFQNEAQLEKSRLLSDRFSAERPKGSFSTLEIQRTEQGDSAMYLCASSQRQGAGYGYTFGSGTRLTVV.

Here the CDR3 reads CASSFDARSSYEQYF. CDR3 nucleotides: TGTGCCAGCAGCTTCGACGCGCGGAGCTCCTACGAGCAGTACTTC. The V call is TRBV5-6, the J call TRBJ2-7, with D unresolved. This CDR3 has 15 residues. Per the germline V gene, CDR1 is SGHDT and CDR2 is YYEEEE. V gave up 2 bases and J gave up 0 bases, with 12 bases separating them. Complete variable domain (other parts from reference TRBV5-6 and TRBJ2-7): DAGVTQSPTHLIKTRGQQVTLRCSPKSGHDTVSWYQQALGQGPQFIFQYYEEEERQRGNFPDRFSGHQFPNYSSELNVNALLLGDSALYLCASSFDARSSYEQYFGPGTRLTVT.

This rearrangement joins TRBV6-4 to TRBJ1-1; D is uncertain. The CDR3 runs to 13 residues. Germline V CDR1 and CDR2: MRHNA, SNTAGT. V was cut by 8 bases and J by 0 bases, with 10 bases left in between. CDR3 bases: TGTGCCAGCTCGGAGGAGGTGAACACTGAAGCTTTCTTT. This codes for CASSEEVNTEAFF.

The chain links TRBV2 to TRBJ1-2, with no clear D. The V gene lost 7 bases and the J gene lost 6 bases, with 9 bases spanning the gap. The CDR3 is 11 amino acids. The V gene's germline CDR1 is SNHLY and CDR2 FYNNEI. This CDR3 is CASITDHGYTF. The CDR3 nucleotides read TGTGCCAGCATAACAGACCATGGCTACACCTTC.

This chain connects TRBV9 to TRBJ2-5, with 12 positions matching TRBD2. Germline V gene data show CDR1 as SGDLS and CDR2 as YYNGEE. The CDR3 loop spans 16 amino acids. After removal of 4 bases from V and 2 bases from J, the junction contained 6 bases not matched to a gene. CDR3 sequence reads: CASSPGTSGFQETQYF. CDR3 in DNA: TGTGCCAGCAGCCCCGGGACTAGCGGGTTTCAAGAGACCCAGTACTTC.

The CDR3 DNA reads TGTGCCAGCAGCGTAGGGGGGGTTCCCTATGGCTACACCTTC. It encodes CASSVGGVPYGYTF. The J gene is TRBJ1-2, the V gene TRBV9; D may be TRBD1 (5 bases). The germline gives CDR1 SGDLS, CDR2 YYNGEE. Trimming left V 0 bases short and J 4 bases short, with 10 bases between. CDR3 length: 14 residues. Complete variable domain (other parts from reference TRBV9 and TRBJ1-2): DSGVTQTPKHLITATGQRVTLRCSPRSGDLSVYWYQQSLDQGLQFLIQYYNGEERAKGNILERFSAQQFPDLHSELNLSSLELGDSALYFCASSVGGVPYGYTFGSGTRLTVV.

This chain joins TRBV6-1 and TRBJ1-1, with 7 bases matching TRBD1. The germline gives CDR1 MNHNS, CDR2 SASEGT. The CDR3 loop spans 13 amino acids. V lost 5 bases, J lost 5 bases, and 5 bases stayed unmatched. In nucleotides, the CDR3 is TGTGCCAGCAGTTCGACAGGGTTTACTGAAGCTTTCTTT. This sequence encodes CASSSTGFTEAFF.

The CDR3 loop is CASSHGQGPYEQYF. The DNA for the CDR3 is TGTGCCAGCAGCCACGGACAGGGGCCCTACGAGCAGTACTTC. The rearrangement uses TRBV5-4 and TRBJ2-7; TRBD1 agrees at 9 bases. Losses at the gene ends were 4 bases for V and 2 bases for J; bases not matched to a gene: 4. CDR3 size: 14 residues. CDR1 and CDR2 from the germline V gene are SGHNT and YYREEE (reference sequence).

In this sample, this clone turned up a few times. The chain carries TRBV6-4 and TRBJ2-1; the match to TRBD1 covers 8 bases. Germline assignment: CDR1 MRHNA and CDR2 SNTAGT. V was clipped by 4 bases and J by 4 bases; unmatched bases: 6. The CDR3 sequence is 15 residues long. The CDR3 DNA reads as TGTGCCAGCAGTGTAGGACAGGGCTCTTACAATGAGCAGTTCTTC. This encodes CASSVGQGSYNEQFF.

V and J are TRBV11-2 and TRBJ1-2; 8 positions agree with TRBD1. The CDR3 has 15 amino acids. In germline, CDR1 is SGHAT, CDR2 FQNNGV. The V gene end was trimmed by 5 bases and the J gene end by 7 bases; junction bases not matched to a gene: 12. In DNA, the CDR3 is TGTGCCAGCAGCGCCGTGACAGGGGTAGTGAGTGGCTACACCTTC. As protein: CASSAVTGVVSGYTF.

This rearrangement joins TRBV5-1 to TRBJ2-3; 8 bases map to TRBD2. The CDR3 totals 14 residues. V lost 0 bases, J lost 8 bases, and 5 bases stayed unmatched. Germline CDR1 and CDR2: SGHRS and YFSETQ. The CDR3: CASSLDTSGGTQYF. CDR3 DNA: TGCGCCAGCAGCTTGGACACTAGCGGAGGTACGCAGTATTTT.

J is TRBJ2-1 and V is TRBV5-1; the D gene is possibly TRBD2 (6 bases). There are 16 residues in the CDR3. From germline, CDR1 is SGHRS and CDR2 YFSETQ. Trimming removed 0 bases at V and 8 bases at J, with 18 bases between. Here the CDR3 reads CASSLEPGGALDEQFF. In DNA, the CDR3 is TGCGCCAGCAGCTTGGAGCCGGGCGGGGCGTTGGATGAGCAGTTCTTC.

This rearrangement joins TRBV5-8 to TRBJ1-2; TRBD1 is a possible D gene (6 bases). The ends were cut back, 0 bases at V and 5 bases at J, with 8 bases in the middle. Germline CDR1 SGHTS, CDR2 YDEGEE. This CDR3 has 13 residues. CDR3 protein: CASSLEQGYGYTF. In DNA form, the CDR3 reads TGTGCCAGCAGCTTGGAACAGGGATATGGCTACACCTTC.

This clone was detected once. The chain employs TRBV5-4 and TRBJ2-5; D is perhaps TRBD1 (6 bases). Germline V gene data show CDR1 as SGHNT and CDR2 as YYREEE (reference sequence). Deletions cut 3 bases from V and 5 bases from J, with 17 bases between. The CDR3 covers 15 residues. CDR3 sequence: CASSSSRGSRETQYF. The DNA of the CDR3 is TGTGCCAGCAGCTCGTCGAGGGGGTCAAGGGAGACCCAGTACTTC.

This rearrangement joins TRBV21-1 to TRBJ2-7; TRBD1, the table's D call, was not compared with the DNA. TRBV21-1 is marked as a pseudogene. This CDR3 comprises 18 residues. Here the CDR3 reads CASSKAGSSEGDSYEQYF. CDR3 DNA: TGTGCCAGCAGCAAAGCGGGCTCCTCAGAAGGGGACTCCTACGAGCAGTACTTC.